A single sample is the source of the 18 T cell receptor beta chains below, sequenced in a study of blood T cells in healthy people across ages. Then a second PCR, running roughly 7 to 12 cycles, was carried out with a sample-barcoded 5' primer and a J-beta primer mix. Via MiXCR, TCRdb re-called the 5' RACE reads, giving one row per CDR3 protein. The repertoire holds about 780,000 distinct CDR3 sequences, with 35% to 60% as singletons. Input material: blood. These receptors were collected from an elderly man in good health.

This rearrangement joins TRBV2 to TRBJ2-2, with D perhaps TRBD1 (6 bases). The CDR3 has 14 amino acids. Trimming cost V 6 bases and J 4 bases, with 12 bases left between them. In germline, CDR1 is SNHLY, CDR2 FYNNEI. The CDR3 sequence is CASRGPGATGELFF. CDR3 DNA sequence: TGTGCCAGCAGAGGTCCAGGGGCCACCGGGGAGCTGTTTTTT.

The chain is built from TRBV10-2 and TRBJ2-3; D is unresolved. Germline CDR1 and CDR2: WSHSY and SAAADI. This CDR3 is 12 amino acids long. Trimming took 7 bases from V and 5 from J, leaving 10 bases between them. CDR3 residues: CASKLSEDTQYF. DNA of the CDR3: TGCGCCAGCAAGCTTTCCGAAGATACGCAGTATTTT.

The V gene is TRBV29-1, the J gene TRBJ1-1; D possibly corresponds to TRBD1 (5 bases). Germline V gives CDR1 SQVTM, CDR2 ANQGSEA. The CDR3 is 12 amino acids. Trimming left V 7 bases short and J 5 bases short, with 14 bases between. The CDR3 nucleotides read TGCAGCGGCGGCCCGCGGGGGACTGAAGCTTTCTTT. Protein sequence: CSGGPRGTEAFF.

This chain links TRBV6-1 with TRBJ2-7; D is perhaps TRBD1 or TRBD2 (5 bases each). The CDR3 sequence is 13 residues long. The germline V and J ends were trimmed by 7 bases and 2 bases, with 12 bases remaining between them. Germline V gene sequence: CDR1 MNHNS, CDR2 SASEGT. The CDR3 is CASTVRGPYEQYF. The CDR3 bases are TGTGCCAGCACAGTGAGGGGTCCCTACGAGCAGTACTTC.

The chain joins TRBV3-1 to TRBJ2-7, with 9 bases matching TRBD2. The CDR3 has 15 amino acids. CDR1 LGHDT and CDR2 YNNKEL come from the germline V gene (reference sequence). V was pared by 4 bases and J by 1 base, with 5 bases of the junction left unmatched. This CDR3 is CASSPGTSPSYEQYF. CDR3 bases: TGTGCCAGCAGCCCCGGGACTAGCCCTTCCTACGAGCAGTACTTC.

This clonotype came up a few times. The CDR3 nucleotides read TGTGCCAGCAGCGTAGACTCCATAACTAATGAAAAACTGTTTTTT. This sequence encodes CASSVDSITNEKLFF. The rearrangement links TRBV9 to TRBJ1-4; no clear D gene. Trimming took 0 bases from V and 1 from J, leaving 7 bases between them. The CDR3 is 15 residues long. The germline V gene encodes CDR1 SGDLS and CDR2 YYNGEE.

This chain connects TRBV29-1 to TRBJ1-2; TRBD1 is a possible D gene (5 bases). The CDR3 runs to 13 residues. The ends were cut back, 0 bases at V and 8 bases at J, with 13 bases in the middle. CDR1 is SQVTM and CDR2 is ANQGSEA in the germline V gene. As DNA, the CDR3 is TGCAGCGTTGAAGAGAGGGGTTTAGAGGGCTACACCTTC. This translates into CSVEERGLEGYTF.

This clonotype was seen many times. CDR3 bases: TGTGCCAGCAGGACAGTAGGGGGAGATTCACCCCTCCACTTT. As protein: CASRTVGGDSPLHF. The chain is built from TRBV7-2 and TRBJ1-6; D perhaps matches TRBD1 (6 bases). Germline values: CDR1 SGHTA, CDR2 FQGNSA. The CDR3 consists of 14 residues. V was trimmed by 6 bases and J by 8 bases, leaving 14 bases between them.

This rearrangement joins TRBV27 to TRBJ1-4; 8 bases are shared with TRBD1. Germline V gives CDR1 MNHEY, CDR2 SMNVEV (reference sequence). V dropped 5 bases and J dropped 7; count of bases not matched to a gene: 6. CDR3 length: 14 amino acids. The CDR3 DNA is TGTGCCAGCAGTCGACGGGACAGGAGTGAAAAACTGTTTTTT. Amino acid sequence: CASSRRDRSEKLFF.

V is TRBV7-3 and J is TRBJ1-2; 11 bases line up with TRBD1. The germline gives CDR1 SGHTA, CDR2 FQGTGA. J lost 2 bases, V lost 6 bases, and 2 bases had no gene match. The CDR3 has 14 residues. CDR3 bases: TGTGCCAGCAGGGACAGGGGGCTGAACTATGGCTACACCTTC. As protein: CASRDRGLNYGYTF.

This chain links TRBV5-5 with TRBJ1-1; D is uncertain. V shed 1 base and J shed 1 base, with 8 bases lying between them. Looked up from germline, CDR1 is SGHKS and CDR2 is YYEKEE (reference sequence). This CDR3 is built from 14 residues. CDR3 residues: CASSLSPENTEAFF. The CDR3 nucleotides are TGTGCCAGCAGCTTGTCTCCGGAGAACACTGAAGCTTTCTTT.

A few counts support this clonotype. The chain employs TRBV28 and TRBJ2-1; possible D gene TRBD2, 6 bases. The CDR3 sequence is 14 residues long. V lost 8 bases to trimming and J lost 5 bases, with 16 bases between them. From germline, CDR1 is MDHEN and CDR2 SYDVKM. CDR3 loop: CASAASVSNNEQFF. Here the CDR3 DNA reads TGTGCCAGCGCTGCTAGCGTATCAAACAATGAGCAGTTCTTC.

This clonotype was seen ten or more times. The chain uses TRBV9 and TRBJ2-1; 12 bases map to TRBD2. The CDR3 has 15 residues. The junction had 7 bases not matched to a gene; V was cut back by 2 bases and J by 10 bases. Looked up from germline, CDR1 is SGDLS and CDR2 is YYNGEE. The CDR3 region is CASSVRLAGVEEQFF. In DNA, the CDR3 is TGTGCCAGCAGCGTTCGACTAGCGGGAGTTGAAGAGCAGTTCTTC.

This clonotype was picked up many times. The chain has TRBV4-2 and TRBJ2-1; tentative D call: TRBD2 (6 bases). From germline, CDR1 is LGHNA and CDR2 YNFKEQ. The CDR3 length is 18 residues. The ends were cut back, 2 bases at V and 2 bases at J, with 19 bases in the middle. The CDR3 is CASSQRTITPITYNEQFF. CDR3 nucleotide sequence: TGTGCCAGCAGCCAAAGGACTATTACACCCATTACCTACAATGAGCAGTTCTTC.

This rearrangement joins TRBV20-1 to TRBJ2-7; D may match TRBD1 or TRBD2 (6 bases each). With 3 bases removed from V and 2 bases from J, the gap between germline ends came to 14 bases. In germline, CDR1 is DFQATT, CDR2 SNEGSKA (reference sequence). This CDR3 is 14 amino acids long. The CDR3 DNA sequence: TGCAGTGCTAGGTCGCAGGGGACTGCCTACGAGCAGTACTTC. Residues: CSARSQGTAYEQYF.

This clonotype was counted ten times or more. J is TRBJ2-5 and V is TRBV2; 7 nucleotides align to TRBD1. The V gene end was trimmed by 5 bases and the J gene end by 2 bases; junction bases not matched to a gene: 8. Germline CDR1 SNHLY, CDR2 FYNNEI. The CDR3 runs 15 residues. CDR3 sequence: CASSWSRTGQETQYF. The CDR3 DNA sequence: TGTGCCAGCAGTTGGTCTAGGACAGGACAAGAGACCCAGTACTTC.

This clonotype has only a few counts. This rearrangement joins TRBV7-9 to TRBJ2-1; the match to TRBD2 covers 13 bases. Matching the DNA end better, TRBJ2-7 makes the J call doubtful. This CDR3 has 20 residues. CDR1 and CDR2 from the germline V gene are SEHNR and FQNEAQ (reference sequence). CDR3 in amino acids: CASSVGAQLAGGGPYNEQYF. The DNA of the CDR3 is TGTGCCAGCAGCGTTGGAGCGCAACTAGCGGGAGGGGGCCCCTACAATGAGCAGTACTTC.

Many counts were recorded for this clonotype. The chain recombines TRBV7-3 with TRBJ2-3, with 12 bases identical to TRBD1. This CDR3 has 19 amino acids. Germline V gene lookup returns CDR1 SGHTA and CDR2 FQGTGA. The V segment lost 5 bases and the J segment 0 bases; nucleotides outside the gene matches: 12. CDR3 DNA: TGTGCCAGCAGCCTTCTCTCCCGGGACAGGGGGCCTAGCACAGATACGCAGTATTTT. Translation: CASSLLSRDRGPSTDTQYF.